This T cell receptor beta chain was documented in a study of blood T cell repertoires in COVID-19. Adults between roughly 18 and 90 years of age took part from 20 to 25 US areas. The CDR3 has 15 residues. V lost 6 bases, J lost 4 bases, and 8 bases stayed unmatched. Germline V gene lookup returns CDR1 LGHDT and CDR2 YNNKEL (reference sequence). The authors' processing: Counts of nucleated cells, estimated from reference gene primer amplification, were obtained. TCRdb's table, derived via immunoSEQ multiplex PCR, lists solely in-frame clones and lacks some. That table gives V, J and clone size, and the DNA gave D and trimming. The sample contains over 300,000 clones, 70% to 90% of which appear only once.

The source is a man aged 25-45 years who had recovered from COVID-19. The source material was PBMCs or T cells enriched from blood (not recorded which). The V call is TRBV3-1 (or the pseudogene TRBV3-2), the J call TRBJ1-4; TRBD1 aligns across 7 bases. The CDR3 loop is CASRLGTVDNEKLFF. The CDR3 coding sequence is TGTGCCAGCAGGCTGGGGACAGTCGATAATGAAAAACTGTTTTTT.